The 9 T cell receptor beta chains presented below share a single source sample, sequenced in a study of control samples from healthy donors and cancer patients. Clones were sequenced by immunoSEQ multiplex PCR, and TCRdb holds only the in-frame ones, with some missing. Seen here are roughly 130,000 clones, less than 90% observed once, and the top ten hold 8.7%. The source material was blood. The receptors here all came from a woman aged 25 to 39 in good health.

CDR3 protein: CAISGQGAGANVLTF. DNA for the CDR3: TGTGCCATCAGTGGACAGGGGGCTGGGGCCAACGTCCTGACTTTC. This chain joins TRBV10-3 and TRBJ2-6; the match to TRBD1 covers 9 bases. Per germline, CDR1 ENHRY and CDR2 SYGVKD. The CDR3 sequence is 15 residues long. J lost 2 bases, V lost 4 bases, and 0 bases had no gene match.

V and J are TRBV5-1 and TRBJ2-5; 9 positions agree with TRBD1. Germline V gene lookup returns CDR1 SGHRS and CDR2 YFSETQ. The CDR3 is made up of 13 amino acids. J was trimmed by 4 bases and V by 3 bases; bases with no gene match: 1. CDR3 in amino acids: CASSWDRAETQYF. The CDR3 DNA sequence: TGCGCCAGCAGCTGGGACAGGGCAGAGACCCAGTACTTC.

J is TRBJ2-3 and V is TRBV5-1, with 8 bases identical to TRBD2. The J segment lost 6 bases and the V segment lost 4 bases, leaving 7 bases of the junction unmatched. CDR3 length equals 14 residues. Germline CDR1 and CDR2: SGHRS and YFSETQ. This chain's CDR3 is CASSRSGSGDTQYF. The CDR3 bases are TGCGCCAGCAGCCGGAGCGGGAGTGGGGATACGCAGTATTTT.

The rearrangement uses TRBV7-2 and TRBJ2-3, with D uncertain. Per germline, CDR1 SGHTA and CDR2 FQGNSA. The ends were cut back, 3 bases at V and 5 bases at J, with 15 bases in the middle. CDR3 length: 15 residues. The CDR3 here is CASSLARWLGDTQYF. CDR3 in DNA: TGTGCCAGCAGCTTGGCCCGATGGTTAGGAGATACGCAGTATTTT.

The chain has TRBV2 and TRBJ1-1, with D maybe TRBD1 (6 bases). The V end was cut by 7 bases, the J end by 1 base, with 10 bases between. Per the germline V gene, CDR1 is SNHLY and CDR2 is FYNNEI. The CDR3 has 13 amino acids. The chain's CDR3 is CASTRTENTEAFF. The CDR3 DNA follows: TGTGCCAGCACAAGGACAGAGAACACTGAAGCTTTCTTT.

This chain uses TRBV2 with TRBJ2-5; 9 nucleotides agree with TRBD2. Looked up from germline, CDR1 is SNHLY and CDR2 is FYNNEI. This CDR3 has 15 amino acids. Germline trimming cut 8 bases from V and 5 bases from J; bases unmatched to any gene: 12. The CDR3 region is CASSTSGGRGETQYF. The CDR3 DNA is TGTGCCAGCTCGACTAGCGGTGGGAGGGGGGAGACCCAGTACTTC.

This sequence joins TRBV12-5 and TRBJ2-2, with D possibly being TRBD1 or TRBD2 (5 bases each). Trimming left V 7 bases short and J 4 bases short, with 13 bases between. Germline V gene sequence: CDR1 LGHNT, CDR2 FRNRAP. The CDR3 sequence is 14 residues long. For the CDR3, the DNA is TGTGCTAGTGCCCTGGGGGAAGTCACCGGGGAGCTGTTTTTT. Translated: CASALGEVTGELFF.

The chain joins TRBV4-1 to TRBJ2-7; 9 nucleotides line up with TRBD1. The CDR3 runs to 15 residues. CDR1 is MGHRA and CDR2 is YSYEKL in the germline V gene. Losses at the gene ends were 0 bases for V and 7 bases for J; bases not matched to a gene: 7. In DNA form, the CDR3 reads TGCGCCAGCAGCCAAGATCGGAACAGGGGGCTTGAGCAGTACTTC. Protein: CASSQDRNRGLEQYF.

The rearrangement uses TRBV12-2 and TRBJ2-5; the table's D call, TRBD2, was not checked against the DNA. TRBV12-2 is classified as a pseudogene. The CDR3 extends over 18 amino acids. In DNA form, the CDR3 reads TGTGCAAGTCGCTTAGTAGGCTGGCGGGAGGGCCTGGGAGAGACCCAGTACTTC. Residues: CASRLVGWREGLGETQYF.